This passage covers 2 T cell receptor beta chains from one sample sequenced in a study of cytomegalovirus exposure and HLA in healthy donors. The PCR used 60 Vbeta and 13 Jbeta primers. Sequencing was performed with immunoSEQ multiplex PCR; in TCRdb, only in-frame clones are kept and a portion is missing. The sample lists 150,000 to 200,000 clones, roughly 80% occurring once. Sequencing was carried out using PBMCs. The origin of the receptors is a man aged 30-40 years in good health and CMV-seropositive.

The CDR3, as DNA: TGTGCCAGCAGTTACTTTAGGGGACAGGGAGTCGAGACCCAGTACTTC. Translation gives CASSYFRGQGVETQYF. The chain uses TRBV6-5 and TRBJ2-5, with 9 bases matching TRBD1. V gave up 1 base and J gave up 5 bases; unmatched junction bases: 8. The CDR3 totals 16 residues. Germline CDR1 MNHEY, CDR2 SVGAGI.

The DNA for the CDR3 is TGTGCCAGCAGCCCGCGCCCAACTAATGAAAAACTGTTTTTT. Its protein is CASSPRPTNEKLFF. The V gene is TRBV11-3, the J gene TRBJ1-4, with D uncertain. Germline V gene lookup returns CDR1 SGHNT and CDR2 YENEEA. The CDR3 spans 14 residues. V lost 5 bases, J lost 0 bases, and 7 bases lay in between.